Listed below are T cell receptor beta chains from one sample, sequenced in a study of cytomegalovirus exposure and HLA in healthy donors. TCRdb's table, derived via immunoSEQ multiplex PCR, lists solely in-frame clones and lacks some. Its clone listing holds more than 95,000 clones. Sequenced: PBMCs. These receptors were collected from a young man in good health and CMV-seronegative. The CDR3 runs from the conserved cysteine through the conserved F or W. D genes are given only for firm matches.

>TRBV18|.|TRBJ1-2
TGTGCCAGCTCACTCCAGGATGAACCGACGGACTATGGCTACACCTTC
CASSLQDEPTDYGYTF
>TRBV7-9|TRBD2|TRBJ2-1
TGTGCCAGCAGCTCGGGGACTAGCGGGATCAATGAGCAGTTCTTC
CASSSGTSGINEQFF
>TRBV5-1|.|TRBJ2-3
TGCGCCAGCAGCTCCCTACCGGGAGCAGATACGCAGTATTTT
CASSSLPGADTQYF
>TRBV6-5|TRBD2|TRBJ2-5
TGTGCCAGCAGTCCGGGACTAACGAGGGAGACCCAGTACTTC
CASSPGLTRETQYF
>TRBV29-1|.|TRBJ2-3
TGCAGCGTTGGGGTCCGACAGGATACGCAGTATTTT
CSVGVRQDTQYF
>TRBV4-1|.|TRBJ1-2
TGCGCCAGCAGCGCAGCGTCGGCACGAGGCTACACCTTC
CASSAASARGYTF
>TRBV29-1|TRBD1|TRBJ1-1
TGCAGCGGGGGACAGGGGCAGTACACTGAAGCTTTCTTT
CSGGQGQYTEAFF
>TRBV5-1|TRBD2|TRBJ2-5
TGCGCCAGCAGCTTGGCCTCCTCCACCGCGGGAGTCGGGGAGACCCAGTACTTC
CASSLASSTAGVGETQYF
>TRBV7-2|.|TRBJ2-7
TGTGCCAGCAGCTTATCGGGGACTCTCTCTTCCTACGAGCAGTACTTC
CASSLSGTLSSYEQYF
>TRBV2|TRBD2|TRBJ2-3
TGTGCCAGCAGGGCCGGGACTAGCCTCACAGATACGCAGTATTTT
CASRAGTSLTDTQYF
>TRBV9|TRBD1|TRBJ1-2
TGTGCCAGCAGCCCGGGACAGGGAGTCTCCCTCTACTATGGCTACACCTTC
CASSPGQGVSLYYGYTF
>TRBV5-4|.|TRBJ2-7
TGTGCCAGCAGCTTGACAGGGTACTACGAGCAGTACTTC
CASSLTGYYEQYF
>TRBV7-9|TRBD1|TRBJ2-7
TGTGCCAGCAGCTTACCGACAGGGCGCTACGAGCAGTACTTC
CASSLPTGRYEQYF